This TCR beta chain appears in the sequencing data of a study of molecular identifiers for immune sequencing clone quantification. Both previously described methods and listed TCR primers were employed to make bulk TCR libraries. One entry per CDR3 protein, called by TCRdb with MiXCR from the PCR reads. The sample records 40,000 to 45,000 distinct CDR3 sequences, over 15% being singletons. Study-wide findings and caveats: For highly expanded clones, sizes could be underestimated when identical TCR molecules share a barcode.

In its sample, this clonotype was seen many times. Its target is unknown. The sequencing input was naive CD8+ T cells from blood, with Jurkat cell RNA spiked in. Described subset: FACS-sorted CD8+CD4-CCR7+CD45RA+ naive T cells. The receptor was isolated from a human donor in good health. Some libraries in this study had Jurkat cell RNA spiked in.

The CDR3 coding sequence is TGCGCCAGCAGCCAAGAGTTGACAGGGGAAAGCTATGGCTACACCTTC. Protein product: CASSQELTGESYGYTF. This chain joins TRBV4-3 and TRBJ1-2, with TRBD1 matching over 8 bases. The CDR3 covers 16 residues. V gave up 0 bases and J gave up 4 bases; unmatched junction bases: 7. Germline CDR1 is LGHNA and CDR2 is YSLEER.